This T cell receptor (beta chain) was profiled in a study of human T cells and chemical hapten exposure. General study points: Expanded TCRs produced significantly more large CDR3 similarity clusters than controls did.

This CDR3 is built from 14 residues. V was trimmed by 1 base and J by 6 bases, leaving 12 bases between them. CDR1 and CDR2 from the germline V gene are SGHNT and YENEEA. This clonotype was seen a few times. No antigen is known for it. The time point is: patch test 2, 6 weeks after DPC sensitization. Treatment indicated: therapeutic diphenylcyclopropenone sensitization with weekly scalp DPC. Unique molecular identifiers were attached to individual cDNA molecules during library preparation. Under the authors' procedure: Samples ranged from about 23,224 to 690,600 TCRs, with a median of roughly 93,000. TCRdb re-analysed the RACE reads in MiXCR, keeping a single row per CDR3 protein. What appears here as the V and J calls and clone size reflects TCRdb's work, not the paper's. The sample consists of roughly 100,000 distinct CDR3 sequences, approximately 8.6% of them appearing once.

This chain joins TRBV11-3 and TRBJ2-5; possible D gene TRBD1, 5 bases. The sample was whole blood, taken in connection with sensitization to the hapten diphenylcyclopropenone (DPC). The TCR originated in a woman aged 40-49 years with alopecia areata. Some clones in this sample may be carry-over from other donors' samples. The CDR3: CASSLGQGVKTQYF. Written as DNA, the CDR3 is TGTGCCAGCAGCTTAGGGCAGGGCGTCAAGACCCAGTACTTC.